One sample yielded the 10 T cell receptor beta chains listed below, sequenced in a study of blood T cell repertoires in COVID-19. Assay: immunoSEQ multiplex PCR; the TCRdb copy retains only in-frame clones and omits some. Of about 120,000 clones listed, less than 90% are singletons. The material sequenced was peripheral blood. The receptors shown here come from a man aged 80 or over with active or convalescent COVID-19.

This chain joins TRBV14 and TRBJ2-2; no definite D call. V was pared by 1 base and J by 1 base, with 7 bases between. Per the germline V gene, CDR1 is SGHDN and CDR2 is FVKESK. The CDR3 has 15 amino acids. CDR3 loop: CASSQAPGNTGELFF. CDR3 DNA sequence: TGTGCCAGCAGCCAAGCTCCAGGGAACACCGGGGAGCTGTTTTTT.

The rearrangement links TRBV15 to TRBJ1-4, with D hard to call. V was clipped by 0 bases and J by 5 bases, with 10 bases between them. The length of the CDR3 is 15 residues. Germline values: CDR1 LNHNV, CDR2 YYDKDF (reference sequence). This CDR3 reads CATSRDFGENEKLFF. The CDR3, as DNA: TGTGCCACCAGCAGAGATTTCGGAGAGAATGAAAAACTGTTTTTT. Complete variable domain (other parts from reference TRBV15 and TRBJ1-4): DAMVIQNPRYQVTQFGKPVTLSCSQTLNHNVMYWYQQKSSQAPKLLFHYYDKDFNNEADTPDNFQSRRPNTSFCFLDIRSPGLGDTAMYLCATSRDFGENEKLFFGSGTQLSVL.

The CDR3 here is CASIEGNTQYF. The CDR3 nucleotides are TGTGCCAGCATCGAGGGAAATACGCAGTATTTT. The chain combines TRBV25-1 with TRBJ2-3; perhaps TRBD2 as D (5 bases). CDR1 is MGHDK, CDR2 SYGVNS, per germline. The CDR3 runs 11 residues. Trimming stripped 7 bases from V and 7 bases from J, with 9 bases between.

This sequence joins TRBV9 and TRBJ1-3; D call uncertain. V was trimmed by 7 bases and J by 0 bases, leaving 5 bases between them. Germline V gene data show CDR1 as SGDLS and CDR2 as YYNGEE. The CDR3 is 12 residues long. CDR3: CASGASGNTIYF. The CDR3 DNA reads TGTGCCAGCGGAGCCTCTGGAAACACCATATATTTT.

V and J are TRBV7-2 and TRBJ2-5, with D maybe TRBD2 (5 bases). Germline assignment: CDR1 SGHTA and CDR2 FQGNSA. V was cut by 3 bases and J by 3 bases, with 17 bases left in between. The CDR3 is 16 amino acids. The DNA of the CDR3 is TGTGCCAGCAGCTTGGACCCCCTGGCTAGCAAAGAGACCCAGTACTTC. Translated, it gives CASSLDPLASKETQYF.

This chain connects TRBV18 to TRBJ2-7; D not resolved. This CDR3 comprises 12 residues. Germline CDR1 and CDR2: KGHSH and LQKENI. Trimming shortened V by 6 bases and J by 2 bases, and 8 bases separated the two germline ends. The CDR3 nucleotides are TGTGCCAGCTCTCCTCTACCCTACGAGCAGTACTTC. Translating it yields CASSPLPYEQYF.

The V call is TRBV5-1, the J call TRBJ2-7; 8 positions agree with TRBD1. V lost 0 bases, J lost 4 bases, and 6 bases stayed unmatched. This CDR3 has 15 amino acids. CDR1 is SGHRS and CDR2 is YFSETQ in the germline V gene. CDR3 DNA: TGCGCCAGCAGCTTGGGAGGACAGGGACGATACGAGCAGTACTTC. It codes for CASSLGGQGRYEQYF.

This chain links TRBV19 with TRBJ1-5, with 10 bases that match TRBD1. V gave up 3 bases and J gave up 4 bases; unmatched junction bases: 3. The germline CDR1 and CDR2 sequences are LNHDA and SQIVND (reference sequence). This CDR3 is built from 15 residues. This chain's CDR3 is CASSMGQGKNQPQHF. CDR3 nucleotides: TGTGCCAGTAGTATGGGACAGGGGAAGAATCAGCCCCAGCATTTT.

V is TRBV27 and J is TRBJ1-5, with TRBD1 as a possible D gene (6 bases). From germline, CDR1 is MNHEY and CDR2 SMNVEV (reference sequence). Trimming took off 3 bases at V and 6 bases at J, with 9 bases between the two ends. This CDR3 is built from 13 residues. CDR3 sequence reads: CASSLGRGQPQHF. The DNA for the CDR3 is TGTGCCAGCAGTTTGGGCAGGGGTCAGCCCCAGCATTTT.

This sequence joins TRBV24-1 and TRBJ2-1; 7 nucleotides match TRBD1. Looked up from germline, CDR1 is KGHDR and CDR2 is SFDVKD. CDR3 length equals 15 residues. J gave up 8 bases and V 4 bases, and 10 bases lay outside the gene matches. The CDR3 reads CATSDGTALVDEQFF. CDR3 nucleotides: TGTGCCACCAGTGACGGGACAGCCCTGGTGGATGAGCAGTTCTTC.